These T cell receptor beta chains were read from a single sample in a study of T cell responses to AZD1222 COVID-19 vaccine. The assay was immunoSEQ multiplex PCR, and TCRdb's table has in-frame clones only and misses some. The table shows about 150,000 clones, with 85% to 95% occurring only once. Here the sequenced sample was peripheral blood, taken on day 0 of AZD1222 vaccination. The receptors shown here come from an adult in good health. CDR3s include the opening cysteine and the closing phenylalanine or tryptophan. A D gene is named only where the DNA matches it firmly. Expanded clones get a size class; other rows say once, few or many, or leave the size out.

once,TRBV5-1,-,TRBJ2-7,TGCGCCAGCAGATACAGAGGGGACGGGGACGAGCAGTACTTC,CASRYRGDGDEQYF
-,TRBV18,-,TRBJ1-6,TGTGCCAGCTCACCGCGACAGAATGAGAATTCACCCCTCCACTTT,CASSPRQNENSPLHF
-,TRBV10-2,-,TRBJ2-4,TGCGCCAGCAGTGAGTTCCGGGACGGAGCCAAAAACATTCAGTACTTC,CASSEFRDGAKNIQYF
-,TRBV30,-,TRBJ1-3,TGTGCCTGGAGTGGGCTGTCTACCGACCGCGCCTCTGGAAACACCATATATTTT,CAWSGLSTDRASGNTIYF
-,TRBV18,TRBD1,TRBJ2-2,TGTGCCAGCTCACCGCGATCGGGACAGGGTACCGGGGAGCTGTTTTTT,CASSPRSGQGTGELFF
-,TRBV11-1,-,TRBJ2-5,TGTGCCAGCAGCCCAACTCGATGGGGGGCCCAGTACTTC,CASSPTRWGAQYF
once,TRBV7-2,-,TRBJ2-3,TGTGCCAGCAGCTTATACCAGGGATCCACAGATACGCAGTATTTT,CASSLYQGSTDTQYF
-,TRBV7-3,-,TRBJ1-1,TGTGCCAGCAGCCCCGGAAGGGCCGGTTTAAGAACTGAAGCTTTCTTT,CASSPGRAGLRTEAFF
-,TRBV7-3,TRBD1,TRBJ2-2,TGTGCCAGCAGCCAACAGGGGACGGACGTCGACGGGGAGCTGTTTTTT,CASSQQGTDVDGELFF
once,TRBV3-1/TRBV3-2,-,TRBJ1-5,TGTGCCAGCAGCCCCCTCAAGGGTCAGCCCCAGCATTTT,CASSPLKGQPQHF